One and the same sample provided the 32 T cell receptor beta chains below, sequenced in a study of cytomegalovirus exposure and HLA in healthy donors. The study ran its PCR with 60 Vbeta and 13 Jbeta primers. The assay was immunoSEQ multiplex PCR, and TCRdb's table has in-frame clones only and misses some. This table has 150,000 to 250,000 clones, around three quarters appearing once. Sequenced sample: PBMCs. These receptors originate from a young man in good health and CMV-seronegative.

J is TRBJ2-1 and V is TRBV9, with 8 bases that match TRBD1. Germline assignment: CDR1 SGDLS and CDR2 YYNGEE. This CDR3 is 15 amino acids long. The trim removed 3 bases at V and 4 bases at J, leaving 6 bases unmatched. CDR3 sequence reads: CASSAWTGLYNEQFF. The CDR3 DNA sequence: TGTGCCAGCAGCGCCTGGACAGGGCTATACAATGAGCAGTTCTTC.

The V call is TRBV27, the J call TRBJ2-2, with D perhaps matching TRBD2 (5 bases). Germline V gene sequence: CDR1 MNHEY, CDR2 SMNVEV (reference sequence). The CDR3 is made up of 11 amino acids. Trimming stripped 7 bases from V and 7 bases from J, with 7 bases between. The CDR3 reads CASNRGGELFF. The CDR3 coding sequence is TGTGCCAGCAACCGGGGCGGGGAGCTGTTTTTT.

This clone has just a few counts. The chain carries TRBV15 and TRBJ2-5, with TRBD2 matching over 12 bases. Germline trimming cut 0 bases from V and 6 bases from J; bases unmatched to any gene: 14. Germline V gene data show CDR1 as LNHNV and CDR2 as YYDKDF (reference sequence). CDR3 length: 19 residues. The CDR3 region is CATSRDHRTASGRVKTQYF. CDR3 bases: TGTGCCACCAGCAGAGATCATCGCACGGCTAGCGGGAGGGTAAAGACCCAGTACTTC.

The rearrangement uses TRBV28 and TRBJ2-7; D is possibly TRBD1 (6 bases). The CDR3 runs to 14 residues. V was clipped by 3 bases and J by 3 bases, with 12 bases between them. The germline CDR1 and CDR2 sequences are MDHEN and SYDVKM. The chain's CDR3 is CASSFQDSFYEQYF. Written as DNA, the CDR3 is TGTGCCAGCAGTTTTCAGGACAGCTTCTACGAGCAGTACTTC.

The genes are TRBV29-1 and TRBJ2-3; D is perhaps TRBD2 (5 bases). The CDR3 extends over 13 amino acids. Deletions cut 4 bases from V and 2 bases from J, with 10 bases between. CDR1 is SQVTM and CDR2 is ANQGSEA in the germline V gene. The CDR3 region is CSVASGITDTQYF. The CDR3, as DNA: TGCAGCGTTGCATCGGGAATCACAGATACGCAGTATTTT.

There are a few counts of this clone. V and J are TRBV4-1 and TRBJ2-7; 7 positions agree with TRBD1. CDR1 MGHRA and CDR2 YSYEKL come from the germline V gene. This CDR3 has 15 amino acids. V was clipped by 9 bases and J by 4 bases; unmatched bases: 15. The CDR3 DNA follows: TGCGCCAGTACCCTCCGACTACAGGGGACGTACGAGCAGTACTTC. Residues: CASTLRLQGTYEQYF.

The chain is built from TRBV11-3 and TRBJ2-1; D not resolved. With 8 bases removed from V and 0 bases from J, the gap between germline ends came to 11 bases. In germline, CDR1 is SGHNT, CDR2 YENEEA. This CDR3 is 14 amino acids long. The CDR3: CASSRGLSYNEQFF. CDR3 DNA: TGTGCCAGCTCACGTGGGCTCTCCTACAATGAGCAGTTCTTC.

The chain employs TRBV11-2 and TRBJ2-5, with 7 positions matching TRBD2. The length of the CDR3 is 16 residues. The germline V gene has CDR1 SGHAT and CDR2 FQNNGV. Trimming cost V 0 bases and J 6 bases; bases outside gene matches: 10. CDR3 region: CASSLDGLGTQKTQYF. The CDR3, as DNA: TGTGCCAGCAGCTTAGACGGACTAGGGACTCAGAAGACCCAGTACTTC.

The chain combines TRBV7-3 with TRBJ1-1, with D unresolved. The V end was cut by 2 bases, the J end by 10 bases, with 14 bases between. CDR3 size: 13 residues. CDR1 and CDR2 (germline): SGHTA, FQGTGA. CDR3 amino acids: CASSLGPLTPAFF. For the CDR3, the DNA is TGTGCCAGCAGCTTAGGGCCCCTAACTCCAGCTTTCTTT.

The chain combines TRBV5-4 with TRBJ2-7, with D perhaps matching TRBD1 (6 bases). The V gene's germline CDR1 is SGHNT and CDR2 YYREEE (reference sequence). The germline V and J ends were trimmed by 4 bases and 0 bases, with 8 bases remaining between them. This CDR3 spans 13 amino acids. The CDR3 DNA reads TGTGCCAGCAGCCCGGACAGCTCCTACGAGCAGTACTTC. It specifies CASSPDSSYEQYF.

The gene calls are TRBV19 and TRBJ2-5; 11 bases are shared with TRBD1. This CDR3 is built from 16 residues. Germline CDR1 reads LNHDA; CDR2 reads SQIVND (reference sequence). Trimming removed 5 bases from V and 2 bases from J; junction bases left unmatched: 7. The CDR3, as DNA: TGTGCCAGTAGTGCGGACAGGGGGCGTCGGCAAGAGACCCAGTACTTC. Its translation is CASSADRGRRQETQYF.

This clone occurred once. CDR3 amino acids: CASSLVEKYEQFF. The CDR3 DNA reads TGCGCCAGCAGCTTGGTAGAGAAATACGAGCAGTTCTTC. The genes are TRBV5-1 and TRBJ2-1; no clear D. Germline V gives CDR1 SGHRS, CDR2 YFSETQ. The length of the CDR3 is 13 residues. Trimming took off 0 bases at V and 10 bases at J, with 11 bases between the two ends.

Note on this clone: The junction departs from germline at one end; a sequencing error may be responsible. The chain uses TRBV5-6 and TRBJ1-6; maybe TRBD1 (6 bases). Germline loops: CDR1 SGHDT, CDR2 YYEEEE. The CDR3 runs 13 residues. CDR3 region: CASSLGQAAPLHF. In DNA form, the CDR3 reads TGTGCCAGCAGCTTGGGACAGGCCGCACCACTCCACTTT.

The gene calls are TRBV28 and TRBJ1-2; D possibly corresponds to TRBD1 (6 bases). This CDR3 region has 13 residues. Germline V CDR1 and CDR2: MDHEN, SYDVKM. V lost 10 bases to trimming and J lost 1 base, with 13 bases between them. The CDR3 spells CAIDRRFNYGYTF. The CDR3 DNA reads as TGTGCCATAGACAGGAGATTTAACTATGGCTACACCTTC.

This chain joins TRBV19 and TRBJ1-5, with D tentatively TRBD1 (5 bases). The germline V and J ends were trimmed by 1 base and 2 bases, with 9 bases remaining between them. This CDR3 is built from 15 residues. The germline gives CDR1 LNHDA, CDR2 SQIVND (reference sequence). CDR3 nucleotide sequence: TGTGCCAGTAGTATAGCCACAGGCGGCAATCAGCCCCAGCATTTT. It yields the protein CASSIATGGNQPQHF.

The CDR3 DNA follows: TGTGCCACCAGCAGTGTCTTGAGTCCCTCCTACAATGAGCAGTTCTTC. It yields the protein CATSSVLSPSYNEQFF. This chain connects TRBV15 to TRBJ2-1, with unresolved D. Germline assignment: CDR1 LNHNV and CDR2 YYDKDF (reference sequence). V dropped 3 bases and J dropped 0 bases, with 12 bases sitting between them. CDR3 length: 16 residues. Drawing the rest from reference TRBV15 and TRBJ2-1, the complete variable domain is DAMVIQNPRYQVTQFGKPVTLSCSQTLNHNVMYWYQQKSSQAPKLLFHYYDKDFNNEADTPDNFQSRRPNTSFCFLDIRSPGLGDTAMYLCATSSVLSPSYNEQFFGPGTRLTVL.

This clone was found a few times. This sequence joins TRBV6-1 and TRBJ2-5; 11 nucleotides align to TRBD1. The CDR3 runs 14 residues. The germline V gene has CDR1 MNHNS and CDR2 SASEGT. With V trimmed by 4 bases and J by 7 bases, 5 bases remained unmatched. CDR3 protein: CASSVDRGQGTQYF. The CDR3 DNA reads TGTGCCAGCAGTGTGGACAGGGGGCAGGGGACCCAGTACTTC.

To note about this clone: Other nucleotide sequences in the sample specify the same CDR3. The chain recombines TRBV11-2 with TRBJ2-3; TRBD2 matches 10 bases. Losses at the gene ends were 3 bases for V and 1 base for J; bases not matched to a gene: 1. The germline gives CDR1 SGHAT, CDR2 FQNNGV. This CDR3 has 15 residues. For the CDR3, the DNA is TGTGCCAGCAGCTTCGGACTAGCGGGCACAGATACGCAGTATTTT. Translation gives CASSFGLAGTDTQYF.

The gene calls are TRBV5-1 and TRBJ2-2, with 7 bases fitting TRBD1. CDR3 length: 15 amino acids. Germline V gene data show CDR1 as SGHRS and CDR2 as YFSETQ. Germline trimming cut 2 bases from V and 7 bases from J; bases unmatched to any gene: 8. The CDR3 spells CASSLKTGSYGELFF. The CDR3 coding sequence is TGCGCCAGCAGCTTAAAGACAGGGAGTTACGGGGAGCTGTTTTTT.

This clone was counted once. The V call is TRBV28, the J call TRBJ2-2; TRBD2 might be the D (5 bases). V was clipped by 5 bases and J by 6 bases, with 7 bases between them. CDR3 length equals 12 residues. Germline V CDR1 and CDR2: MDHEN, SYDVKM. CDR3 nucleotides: TGTGCCAGCAGTCGGGGTGCCGGGGAGCTGTTTTTT. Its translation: CASSRGAGELFF.

For the CDR3, the DNA is TGTGCCAGCAGACAGGGGTACGAGCAGTACTTC. It encodes CASRQGYEQYF. V usage is TRBV7-9 and J usage is TRBJ2-7; 7 bases are shared with TRBD1. The ends lost 6 bases at V and 4 bases at J; junction bases unmatched: 0. This CDR3 is 11 amino acids long. CDR1 SEHNR and CDR2 FQNEAQ come from the germline V gene (reference sequence).

CDR3 in DNA: TGTGCCAGCAGCCACCTGGGACAGTCCTACGAGCAGTACTTC. Its translation is CASSHLGQSYEQYF. The chain has TRBV14 and TRBJ2-7; 7 bases are a match to TRBD1. J lost 1 base, V lost 3 bases, and 3 bases had no gene match. CDR1 and CDR2 (germline): SGHDN, FVKESK. The length of the CDR3 is 14 residues.

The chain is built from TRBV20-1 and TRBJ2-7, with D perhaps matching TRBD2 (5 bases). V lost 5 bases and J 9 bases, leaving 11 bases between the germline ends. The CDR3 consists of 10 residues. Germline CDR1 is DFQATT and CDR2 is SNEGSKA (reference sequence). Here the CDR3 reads CSAPSAGQYF. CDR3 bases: TGCAGTGCTCCTTCCGCGGGGCAGTACTTC.

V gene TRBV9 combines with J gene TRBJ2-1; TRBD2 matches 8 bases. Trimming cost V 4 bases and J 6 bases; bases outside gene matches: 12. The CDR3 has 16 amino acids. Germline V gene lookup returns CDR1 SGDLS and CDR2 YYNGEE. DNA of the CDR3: TGTGCCAGCAGCTACGGGGGGGCGGGAGTAGGCAATGAGCAGTTCTTC. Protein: CASSYGGAGVGNEQFF.

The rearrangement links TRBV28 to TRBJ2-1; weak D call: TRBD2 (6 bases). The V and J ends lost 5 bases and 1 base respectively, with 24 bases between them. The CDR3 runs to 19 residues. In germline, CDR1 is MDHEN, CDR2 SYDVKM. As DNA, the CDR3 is TGTGCCAGCAGTGAAAGCGGGTGGTCGAGGAGTTCTTCCTACAATGAGCAGTTCTTC. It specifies CASSESGWSRSSSYNEQFF. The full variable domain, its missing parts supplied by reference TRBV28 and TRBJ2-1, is DVKVTQSSRYLVKRTGEKVFLECVQDMDHENMFWYRQDPGLGLRLIYFSYDVKMKEKGDIPEGYSVSREKKERFSLILESASTNQTSMYLCASSESGWSRSSSYNEQFFGPGTRLTVL.

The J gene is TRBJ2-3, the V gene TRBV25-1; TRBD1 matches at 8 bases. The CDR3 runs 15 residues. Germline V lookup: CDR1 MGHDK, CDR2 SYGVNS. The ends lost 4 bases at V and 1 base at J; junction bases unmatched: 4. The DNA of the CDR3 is TGTGCCAGCAGTGTTCCGGGACAGGGCACAGATACGCAGTATTTT. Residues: CASSVPGQGTDTQYF.

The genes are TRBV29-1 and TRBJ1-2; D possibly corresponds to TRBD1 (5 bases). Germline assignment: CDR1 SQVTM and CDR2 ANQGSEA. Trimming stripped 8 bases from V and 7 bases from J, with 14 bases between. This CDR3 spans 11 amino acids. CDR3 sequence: CSIEWQGGYTF. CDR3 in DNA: TGCAGCATCGAATGGCAGGGTGGCTACACCTTC.

CDR3 protein: CASSSYNSPLHF. The CDR3 coding sequence is TGTGCCAGCAGCAGCTATAATTCACCCCTCCACTTT. The chain links TRBV27 to TRBJ1-6; D call uncertain. Germline loops: CDR1 MNHEY, CDR2 SMNVEV (reference sequence). This CDR3 has 12 residues. V was cut by 6 bases and J by 3 bases, with 3 bases left in between.

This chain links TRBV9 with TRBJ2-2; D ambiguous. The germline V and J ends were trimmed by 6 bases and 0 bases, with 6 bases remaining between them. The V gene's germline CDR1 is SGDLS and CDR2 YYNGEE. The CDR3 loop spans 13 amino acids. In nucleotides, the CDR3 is TGTGCCAGCACGGTAGCGAACACCGGGGAGCTGTTTTTT. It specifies CASTVANTGELFF.

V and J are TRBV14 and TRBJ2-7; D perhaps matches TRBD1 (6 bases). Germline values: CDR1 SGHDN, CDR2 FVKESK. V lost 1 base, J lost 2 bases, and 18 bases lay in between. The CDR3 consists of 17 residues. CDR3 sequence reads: CASSQVGMGDTTYEQYF. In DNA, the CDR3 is TGTGCCAGCAGCCAAGTAGGTATGGGGGACACCACCTACGAGCAGTACTTC.

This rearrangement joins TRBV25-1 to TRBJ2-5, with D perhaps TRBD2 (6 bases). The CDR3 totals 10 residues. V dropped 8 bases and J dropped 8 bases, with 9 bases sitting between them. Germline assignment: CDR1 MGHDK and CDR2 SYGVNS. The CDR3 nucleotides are TGTGCCAGCCGGGGGAGCACCCAGTACTTC. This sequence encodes CASRGSTQYF.

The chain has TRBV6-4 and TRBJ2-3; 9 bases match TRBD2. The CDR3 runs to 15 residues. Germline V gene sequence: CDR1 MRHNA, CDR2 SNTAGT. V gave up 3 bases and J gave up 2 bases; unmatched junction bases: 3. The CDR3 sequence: CASSESSGNTDTQYF. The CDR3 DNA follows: TGTGCCAGCAGTGAATCTAGCGGGAACACAGATACGCAGTATTTT.